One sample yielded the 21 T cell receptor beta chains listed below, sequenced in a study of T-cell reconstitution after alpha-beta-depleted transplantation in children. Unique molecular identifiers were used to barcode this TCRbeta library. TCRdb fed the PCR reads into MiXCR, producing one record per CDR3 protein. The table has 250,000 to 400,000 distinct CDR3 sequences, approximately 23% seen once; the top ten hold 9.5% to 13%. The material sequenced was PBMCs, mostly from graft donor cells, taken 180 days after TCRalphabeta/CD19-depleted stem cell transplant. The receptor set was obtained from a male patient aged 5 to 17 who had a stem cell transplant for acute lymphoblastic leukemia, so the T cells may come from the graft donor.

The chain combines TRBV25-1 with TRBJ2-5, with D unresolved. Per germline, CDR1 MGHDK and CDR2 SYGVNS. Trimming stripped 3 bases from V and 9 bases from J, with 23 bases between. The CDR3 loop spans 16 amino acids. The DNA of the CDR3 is TGTGCCAGCAGTGAGGTTGGTGGACGGGCCCGGTTGGCCCAGTACTTC. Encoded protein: CASSEVGGRARLAQYF.

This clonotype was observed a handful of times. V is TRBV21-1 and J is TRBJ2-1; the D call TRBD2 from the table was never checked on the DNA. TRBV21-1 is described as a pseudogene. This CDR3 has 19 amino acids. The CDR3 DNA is TGTGCCAGCAGCAAGCCGGGACTAGCGGGAGGTGGCCCGGGCAATGAGCAGTTCTTC. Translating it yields CASSKPGLAGGGPGNEQFF.

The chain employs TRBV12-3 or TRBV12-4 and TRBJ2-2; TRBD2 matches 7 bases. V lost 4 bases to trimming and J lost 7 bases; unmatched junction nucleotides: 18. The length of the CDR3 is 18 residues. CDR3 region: CASSSGDLGGIWIGELFF. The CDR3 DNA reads TGTGCCAGCAGTTCCGGGGACTTGGGGGGGATTTGGATCGGGGAGCTGTTTTTT.

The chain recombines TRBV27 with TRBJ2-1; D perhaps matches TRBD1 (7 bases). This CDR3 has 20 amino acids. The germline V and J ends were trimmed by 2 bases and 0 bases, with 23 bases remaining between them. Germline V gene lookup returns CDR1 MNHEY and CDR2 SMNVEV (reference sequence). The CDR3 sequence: CASSLNRGGEAGFSYNEQFF. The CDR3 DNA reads TGTGCCAGCAGTTTAAACAGGGGCGGTGAGGCGGGATTCTCCTACAATGAGCAGTTCTTC.

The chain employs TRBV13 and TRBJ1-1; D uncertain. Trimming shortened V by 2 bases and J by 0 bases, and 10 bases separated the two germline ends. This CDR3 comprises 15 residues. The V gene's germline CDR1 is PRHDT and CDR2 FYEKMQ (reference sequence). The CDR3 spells CASSLLNILNTEAFF. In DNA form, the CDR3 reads TGTGCCAGCAGCTTATTGAACATTCTGAACACTGAAGCTTTCTTT.

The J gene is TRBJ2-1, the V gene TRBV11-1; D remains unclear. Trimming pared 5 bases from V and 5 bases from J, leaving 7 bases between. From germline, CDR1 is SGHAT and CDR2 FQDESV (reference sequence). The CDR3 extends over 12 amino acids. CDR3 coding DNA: TGTGCCAGCAGCAGGACCGACAATGAGCAGTTCTTC. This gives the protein CASSRTDNEQFF.

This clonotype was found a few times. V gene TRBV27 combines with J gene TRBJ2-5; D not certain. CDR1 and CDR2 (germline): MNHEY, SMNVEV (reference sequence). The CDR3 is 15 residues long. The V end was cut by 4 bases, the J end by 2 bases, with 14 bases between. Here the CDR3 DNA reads TGTGCCAGCAGTTCGGACCCTCGTGGGCAAGAGACCCAGTACTTC. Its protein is CASSSDPRGQETQYF.

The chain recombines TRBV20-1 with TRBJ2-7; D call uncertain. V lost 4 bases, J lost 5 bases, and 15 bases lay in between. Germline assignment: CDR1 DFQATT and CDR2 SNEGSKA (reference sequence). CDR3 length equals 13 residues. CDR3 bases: TGCAGTGCTACTCTGTACGTACCCCACGAGCAGTACTTC. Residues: CSATLYVPHEQYF.

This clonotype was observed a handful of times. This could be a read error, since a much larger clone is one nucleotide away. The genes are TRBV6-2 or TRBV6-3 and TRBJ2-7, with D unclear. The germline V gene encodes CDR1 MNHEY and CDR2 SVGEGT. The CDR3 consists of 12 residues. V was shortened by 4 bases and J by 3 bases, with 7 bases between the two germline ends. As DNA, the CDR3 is TGTGCCAGCAGTTCCCTCTTCTACGAGCAGTACTTC. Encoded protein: CASSSLFYEQYF.

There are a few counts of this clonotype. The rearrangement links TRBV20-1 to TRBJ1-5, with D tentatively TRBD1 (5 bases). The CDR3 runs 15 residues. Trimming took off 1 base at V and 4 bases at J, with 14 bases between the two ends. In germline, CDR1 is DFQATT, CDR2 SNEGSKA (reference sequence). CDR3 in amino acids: CSARVGGAGNQPQHF. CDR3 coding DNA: TGCAGTGCTAGAGTGGGTGGGGCTGGAAATCAGCCCCAGCATTTT.

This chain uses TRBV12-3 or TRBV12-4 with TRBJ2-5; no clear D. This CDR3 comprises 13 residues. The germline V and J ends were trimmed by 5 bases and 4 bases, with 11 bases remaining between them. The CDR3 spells CASSPTVRETQYF. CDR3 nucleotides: TGTGCCAGCAGTCCGACTGTCAGAGAGACCCAGTACTTC.

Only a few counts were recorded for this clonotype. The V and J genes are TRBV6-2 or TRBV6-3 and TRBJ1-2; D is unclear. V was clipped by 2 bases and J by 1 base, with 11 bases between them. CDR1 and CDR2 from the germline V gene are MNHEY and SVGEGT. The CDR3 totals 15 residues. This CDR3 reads CASSYGSGVNYGYTF. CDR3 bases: TGTGCCAGCAGTTACGGCTCAGGAGTTAACTATGGCTACACCTTC.

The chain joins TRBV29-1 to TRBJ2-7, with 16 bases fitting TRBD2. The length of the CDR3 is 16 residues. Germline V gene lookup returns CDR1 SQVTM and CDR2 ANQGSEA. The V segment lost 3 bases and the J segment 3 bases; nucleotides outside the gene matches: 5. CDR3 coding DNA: TGCAGCGTTGAGGGGACTAGCGGGAGGGCCGACTACGAGCAGTACTTC. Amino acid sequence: CSVEGTSGRADYEQYF.

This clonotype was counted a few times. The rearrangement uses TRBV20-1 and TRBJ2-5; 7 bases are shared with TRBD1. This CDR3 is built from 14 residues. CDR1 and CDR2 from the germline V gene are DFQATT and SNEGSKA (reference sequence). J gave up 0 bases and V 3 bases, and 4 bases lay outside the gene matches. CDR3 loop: CSARADRDQETQYF. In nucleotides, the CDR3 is TGCAGTGCTAGGGCCGACAGGGACCAAGAGACCCAGTACTTC.

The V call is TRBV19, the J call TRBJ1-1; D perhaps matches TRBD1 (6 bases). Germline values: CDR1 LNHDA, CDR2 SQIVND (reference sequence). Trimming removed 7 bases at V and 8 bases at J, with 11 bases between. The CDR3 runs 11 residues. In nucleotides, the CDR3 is TGTGCCAGTACTACAGGGTACGAAGCTTTCTTT. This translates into CASTTGYEAFF. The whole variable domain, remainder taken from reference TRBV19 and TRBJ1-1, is DGGITQSPKYLFRKEGQNVTLSCEQNLNHDAMYWYRQDPGQGLRLIYYSQIVNDFQKGDIAEGYSVSREKKESFPLTVTSAQKNPTAFYLCASTTGYEAFFGQGTRLTVV.

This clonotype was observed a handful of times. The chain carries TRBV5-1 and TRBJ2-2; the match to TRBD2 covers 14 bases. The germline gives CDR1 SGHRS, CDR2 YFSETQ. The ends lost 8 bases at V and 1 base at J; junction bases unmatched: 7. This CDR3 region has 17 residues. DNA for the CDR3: TGCGCCAGAGCGCGGACTAGCGGGAGGCGGAACACCGGGGAGCTGTTTTTT. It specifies CARARTSGRRNTGELFF.

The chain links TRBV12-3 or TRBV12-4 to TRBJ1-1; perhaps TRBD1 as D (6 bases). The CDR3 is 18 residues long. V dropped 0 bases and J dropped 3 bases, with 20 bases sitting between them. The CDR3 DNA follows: TGTGCCAGCAGTTTAGCGCTGGGGGCTTCGGGGAGGGACACTGAAGCTTTCTTT. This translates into CASSLALGASGRDTEAFF.

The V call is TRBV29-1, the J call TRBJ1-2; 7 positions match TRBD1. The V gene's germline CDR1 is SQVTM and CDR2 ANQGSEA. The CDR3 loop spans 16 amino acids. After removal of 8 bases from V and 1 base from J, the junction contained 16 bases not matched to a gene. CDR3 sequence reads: CSQHLAGTDFNYGYTF. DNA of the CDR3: TGCAGCCAACACCTCGCCGGGACAGACTTTAACTATGGCTACACCTTC. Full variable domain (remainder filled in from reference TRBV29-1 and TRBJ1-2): SAVISQKPSRDICQRGTSLTIQCQVDSQVTMMFWYRQQPGQSLTLIATANQGSEATYESGFVIDKFPISRPNLTFSTLTVSNMSPEDSSIYLCSQHLAGTDFNYGYTFGSGTRLTVV.

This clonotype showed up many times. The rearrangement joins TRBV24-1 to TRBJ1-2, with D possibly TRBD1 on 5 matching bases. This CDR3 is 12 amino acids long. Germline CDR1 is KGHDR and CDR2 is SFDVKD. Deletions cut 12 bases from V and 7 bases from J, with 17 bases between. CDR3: CASNRDVGGYTF. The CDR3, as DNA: TGTGCCTCTAACCGGGACGTAGGTGGCTACACCTTC.

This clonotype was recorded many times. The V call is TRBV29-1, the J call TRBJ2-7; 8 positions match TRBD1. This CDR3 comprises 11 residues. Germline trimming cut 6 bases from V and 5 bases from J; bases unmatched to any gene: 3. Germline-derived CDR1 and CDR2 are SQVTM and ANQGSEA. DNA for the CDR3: TGCAGCGTCCAGGGGGCCCACGAGCAGTACTTC. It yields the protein CSVQGAHEQYF.

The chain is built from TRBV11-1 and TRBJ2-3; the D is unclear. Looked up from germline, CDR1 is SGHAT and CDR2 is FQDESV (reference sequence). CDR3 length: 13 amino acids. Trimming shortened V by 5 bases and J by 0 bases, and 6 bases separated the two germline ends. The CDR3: CASSPTSTDTQYF. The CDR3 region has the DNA TGTGCCAGCAGCCCGACCAGCACAGATACGCAGTATTTT. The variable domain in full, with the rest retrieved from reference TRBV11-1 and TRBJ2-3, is EAEVAQSPRYKITEKSQAVAFWCDPISGHATLYWYRQILGQGPELLVQFQDESVVDDSQLPKDRFSAERLKGVDSTLKIQPAELGDSAMYLCASSPTSTDTQYFGPGTRLTVL.